This T cell receptor beta chain is drawn from a study of Graves' ophthalmopathy and Graves' hyperthyroidism (dated by TCRdb to between 2017 and 2018). Concerning the study at large: Peripheral blood was collected at initial diagnosis, before any treatment. The study used signatures of the TCR beta repertoire to tell Graves' ophthalmopathy apart from Graves' hyperthyroidism and to predict which patients would progress to ophthalmopathy. In total, 135 blood samples were TCR-sequenced: approximately 42 ophthalmopathy, approximately 80 hyperthyroidism and 17 hyperthyroidism-to-ophthalmopathy patients. A discovery set of about 99 patients (43 ophthalmopathy, 55 to 65 stable hyperthyroidism) was enrolled to explore V-J signatures distinguishing ophthalmopathy from hyperthyroidism. An independent validation cohort was composed of 18 hyperthyroidism patients and around 16 patients who later progressed from hyperthyroidism to ophthalmopathy. In several hyperthyroidism patients, the T-cell repertoire of thyroid tissue was compared with the T-cell repertoire of blood. After sampling, hyperthyroidism patients received methimazole starting at 30 mg daily, and ophthalmopathy patients received high-dose intravenous methylprednisolone. The paper as a whole reports these results and caveats: Ophthalmopathy was separated from stable hyperthyroidism by the 13-signature model with more than 85% sensitivity and about 81% specificity in cross-validation and with 80%/75% in the test set. In validation, the model predicted ophthalmopathy progression with less than 71% sensitivity and 72.22% specificity; 12 predicted patients were CT-confirmed with GO in a median of around 6 months. No statistical method was used to set the sample size in advance, and the investigators knew which group each participant was assigned to. Most of the expanded thyroid clonotypes with a frequency above 0.001 were also detected in blood, and it was suggested that the thyroid immune response may be reflected by blood repertoires.

Ophthalmopathy patients were characterized by moderately to severely active disease, a Clinical Activity Score of at least 3, a NOSPECS grade of at least 4, and a disease duration under 3 months. Patients were excluded if they had other autoimmune diseases, uncontrolled infections, pregnancy or lactation. Diagnosis relied on clinical symptoms, serum thyroxine, TRAb, thyroid ultrasound and orbital computed tomography. Using Ficoll-Paque density gradient centrifugation, PBMCs were isolated from 10 ml of fresh peripheral blood. Trizol reagent was used to extract the total RNA, and its quality was then checked on an Agilent 2100 Bioanalyzer. TCR beta CDR3 regions were amplified from RNA transcripts for repertoire sequencing. A first-round RT-PCR used HTBI primers with the Qiagen OneStep RT-PCR kit, followed by a second-round multiplex PCR, size selection and purification. The libraries underwent paired-end sequencing with 100 bp reads on an Illumina HiSeq2000. In the original analysis: SOAPnuke was used to process the reads, throwing out any read that had adapters, had uncalled bases, had a mean Phred below 15, or lacked an exact constant-primer or identifier match. COPE v1.2.5 was used to merge the high-quality paired reads. Each unique nucleotide sequence was defined as a clonotype, and clonotypes were aligned to IMGT TRB V, D and J references with MiTCR v1.1. The analysis was limited to V-J combinations with a frequency above 0.0001, which together covered 98% to 99.2% of repertoires. For each V-J combination, a TCR clonal expansion and chaos score was defined as the ratio of F50 clonal expansion to chaos observed in the TCRdist matrix. Welch's t-statistics and random forest were used to narrow the features down to over ten V-J combinations, which were then fed into a naive Bayes classifier. The similarity between thyroid and blood repertoires was quantified using the Morisita-Horn index. TCRdb took the public reads, trimmed them with fastp at Q25, ran MiXCR for clone calling and kept in-frame beta chains. Merged by CDR3 protein, the rows form single entries marked with the most common genes and DNA. The V and J calls were not made by the authors but by TCRdb's processing. The sample contains 300,000 to 400,000 distinct CDR3 sequences, around a sixth of them found a single time. Clones ranked in the top ten supply around 12% of the sample.

The germline V gene gives CDR1 as MNHNS and CDR2 as SASEGT. The CDR3 numbers 15 residues from cysteine through phenylalanine. The CDR3 DNA has 45 bases and is translated from base 1. From V the trimming removes 7 bases and from J it removes 0 bases, while the gene matches leave 3 bases of the junction unaccounted for. Concerning this clonotype: The clone's antigen remains unknown. No base qualities exist here, and no much larger clone lies one base off it.

The specimen was peripheral blood. The chain joins TRBV6-1 to TRBJ1-1; the junction holds 12 bases that match TRBD1. This clonotype was obtained from an adult man with Graves' ophthalmopathy. The DNA sequence is given as TGTGCCAGCACGGGGACAGGGGGCATGAACACTGAAGCTTTCTTT. This codes for CASTGTGGMNTEAFF.